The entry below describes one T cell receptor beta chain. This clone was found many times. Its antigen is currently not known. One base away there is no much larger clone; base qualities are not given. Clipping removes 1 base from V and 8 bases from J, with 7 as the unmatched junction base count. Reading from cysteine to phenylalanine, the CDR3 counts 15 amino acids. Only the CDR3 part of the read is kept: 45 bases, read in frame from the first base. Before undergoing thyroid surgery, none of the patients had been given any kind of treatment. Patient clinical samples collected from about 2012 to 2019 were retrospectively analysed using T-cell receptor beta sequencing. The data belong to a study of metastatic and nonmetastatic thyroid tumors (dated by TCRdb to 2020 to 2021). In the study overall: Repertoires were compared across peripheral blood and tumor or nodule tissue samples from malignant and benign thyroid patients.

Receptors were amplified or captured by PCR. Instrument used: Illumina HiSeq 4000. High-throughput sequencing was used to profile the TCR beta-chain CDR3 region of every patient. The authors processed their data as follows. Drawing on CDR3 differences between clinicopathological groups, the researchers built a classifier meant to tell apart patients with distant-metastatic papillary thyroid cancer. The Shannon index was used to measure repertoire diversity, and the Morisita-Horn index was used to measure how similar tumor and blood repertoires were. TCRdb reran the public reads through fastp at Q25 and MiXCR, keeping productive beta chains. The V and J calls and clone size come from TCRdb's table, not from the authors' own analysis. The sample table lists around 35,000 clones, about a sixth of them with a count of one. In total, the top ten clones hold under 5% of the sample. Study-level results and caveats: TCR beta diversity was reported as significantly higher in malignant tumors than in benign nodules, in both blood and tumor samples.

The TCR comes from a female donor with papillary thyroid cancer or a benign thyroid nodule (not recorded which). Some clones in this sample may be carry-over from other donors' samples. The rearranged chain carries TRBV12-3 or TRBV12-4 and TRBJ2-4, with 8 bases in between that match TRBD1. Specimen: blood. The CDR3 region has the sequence CASSLVGQVEDIQYF. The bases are TGTGCCAGCAGTTTAGTGGGACAGGTTGAGGACATTCAGTACTTC.